Each of the 11 T cell receptor beta chains below was sequenced from the same sample in a study of cytomegalovirus exposure and HLA in healthy donors. The study ran its PCR with 60 Vbeta and 13 Jbeta primers. Assay used: immunoSEQ multiplex PCR; TCRdb lists only in-frame clones, some missing. The sample lists more than 100,000 clones, just under 80% occurring once. Sequencing was carried out using PBMCs. These receptors were taken from a woman in her late teens or twenties in good health and CMV-seronegative.

CDR3 coding DNA: TGTGCCAGTAGTAGGGCGAACACTGAAGCTTTCTTT. Amino acid sequence: CASSRANTEAFF. The chain has TRBV19 and TRBJ1-1; D is undetermined. This CDR3 comprises 12 residues. Trimming removed 4 bases at V and 1 base at J, with 4 bases between. Germline CDR1 LNHDA, CDR2 SQIVND (reference sequence).

The chain couples TRBV6-5 to TRBJ2-7, with 8 bases lining up with TRBD1. CDR3 length: 14 amino acids. Trimming took 7 bases from V and 7 from J; bases not matched to a gene: 12. Per germline, CDR1 MNHEY and CDR2 SVGAGI. The CDR3 spells CASTQNRGSGEQYF. DNA of the CDR3: TGTGCCAGCACCCAAAACAGGGGGTCTGGAGAGCAGTACTTC.

V is TRBV6-4 and J is TRBJ2-1; TRBD2 aligns across 12 bases. Trimming removed 4 bases from V and 6 bases from J; junction bases left unmatched: 10. Germline values: CDR1 MRHNA, CDR2 SNTAGT. The CDR3 loop spans 17 amino acids. CDR3 protein: CASSASPSGRATNEQFF. In DNA form, the CDR3 reads TGTGCCAGCAGTGCTTCCCCTAGCGGGAGGGCCACCAATGAGCAGTTCTTC.

Points on this clone: At one boundary the junction diverges from the germline segment, which might be a read error. The chain is built from TRBV7-6 and TRBJ2-5; 8 nucleotides line up with TRBD1. CDR1 is SGHVS and CDR2 is FNYEAQ in the germline V gene. The CDR3 spans 16 residues. The DNA for the CDR3 is TGTGCCAGCAGCTTCGGGACAGGCTGGAAACAAGAGGCCCAGTACTTC. Protein: CASSFGTGWKQEAQYF.

The chain employs TRBV7-9 and TRBJ2-4; tentatively, D is TRBD2 (6 bases). There are 16 residues in the CDR3. Germline CDR1 and CDR2: SEHNR and FQNEAQ (reference sequence). V was pared by 1 base and J by 0 bases, with 10 bases between. CDR3 nucleotides: TGTGCCAGCAGCTTAGATAGCGGCGTAGCCAAAAACATTCAGTACTTC. Residues: CASSLDSGVAKNIQYF. The full variable domain, rest sourced from reference TRBV7-9 and TRBJ2-4, is DTGVSQNPRHKITKRGQNVTFRCDPISEHNRLYWYRQTLGQGPEFLTYFQNEAQLEKSRLLSDRFSAERPKGSFSTLEIQRTEQGDSAMYLCASSLDSGVAKNIQYFGAGTRLSVL.

This chain joins TRBV5-6 and TRBJ2-3; 14 nucleotides align to TRBD2. Germline CDR1 SGHDT, CDR2 YYEEEE. V was pared by 4 bases and J by 6 bases, with 7 bases of the junction left unmatched. The CDR3 sequence is 16 residues long. CDR3 nucleotides: TGTGCCAGCAGCCCGGGACTAGCGGGAGCGTGGGATACGCAGTATTTT. Translation: CASSPGLAGAWDTQYF. The variable domain in full, completed from reference TRBV5-6 and TRBJ2-3, reads DAGVTQSPTHLIKTRGQQVTLRCSPKSGHDTVSWYQQALGQGPQFIFQYYEEEERQRGNFPDRFSGHQFPNYSSELNVNALLLGDSALYLCASSPGLAGAWDTQYFGPGTRLTVL.

The chain recombines TRBV30 with TRBJ1-1; TRBD1 agrees at 7 bases. CDR1 and CDR2 (germline): GTSNPN, SVGIG (reference sequence). The CDR3 runs to 11 residues. The ends lost 7 bases at V and 11 bases at J; junction bases unmatched: 10. CDR3 sequence (DNA): TGTGCCTTCCAGGGGGAAGTGGACGCTTTCTTT. It translates to CAFQGEVDAFF.

V gene TRBV30 combines with J gene TRBJ1-5, with a weak D call TRBD1 (6 bases). Germline V gene lookup returns CDR1 GTSNPN and CDR2 SVGIG (reference sequence). Between the trimmed V and J ends, which lost 0 bases and 3 bases, there was a span of 15 bases. This CDR3 is 16 amino acids long. This CDR3 reads CAWSVKGRGDNQPQHF. CDR3 bases: TGTGCCTGGAGTGTAAAGGGCAGGGGCGACAATCAGCCCCAGCATTTT.

V is TRBV30 and J is TRBJ2-2, with 14 bases that match TRBD2. V trimming: 3 bases; J trimming: 6 bases; junction bases outside the gene matches: 3. CDR3 length: 15 residues. Germline V gene sequence: CDR1 GTSNPN, CDR2 SVGIG (reference sequence). For the CDR3, the DNA is TGTGCCTGGAGCGGACTAGCGGGAGGATCCGGGGAGCTGTTTTTT. Translation: CAWSGLAGGSGELFF. Based on the CDR3 plus reference TRBV30 and TRBJ2-2, the full variable domain is SQTIHQWPATLVQPVGSPLSLECTVEGTSNPNLYWYRQAAGRGLQLLFYSVGIGQISSEVPQNLSASRPQDRQFILSSKKLLLSDSGFYLCAWSGLAGGSGELFFGEGSRLTVL.

V gene TRBV6-5 combines with J gene TRBJ1-2; TRBD1 matches 10 bases. This CDR3 contains 13 residues. Looked up from germline, CDR1 is MNHEY and CDR2 is SVGAGI. Trimming took 5 bases from V and 5 from J; bases not matched to a gene: 2. The CDR3 here is CASSRTGGYGYTF. The CDR3 DNA follows: TGTGCCAGCAGTCGGACAGGGGGGTATGGCTACACCTTC.

The chain employs TRBV9 and TRBJ2-5; D is possibly TRBD1 (5 bases). Germline V gene sequence: CDR1 SGDLS, CDR2 YYNGEE. Trimming pared 0 bases from V and 0 bases from J, leaving 9 bases between. The CDR3 extends over 15 amino acids. DNA for the CDR3: TGTGCCAGCAGCGTAGGGGTGACAGACCAAGAGACCCAGTACTTC. Amino acids: CASSVGVTDQETQYF.